What follows are 15 T cell receptor beta chains derived from one specimen sequenced in a study of blood T cells in healthy people across ages (dated by TCRdb to about 2015). The library was made by 5' RACE. For sequencing, an Illumina HiSeq 2500 was employed. A second PCR of 7 to 11 cycles was performed with a sample-barcoded 5' primer and a J-beta primer mix. The public reads were run again by TCRdb, first through fastp at Q25 and then through MiXCR, and only productive beta chains were kept. Each entry is one CDR3 protein sequence, shown with its most common DNA and genes. For this sample there are around 850,000 distinct CDR3 sequences; 35% to 40% appear just once. The top ten constitute about an eighth of the sample. The sample comprised blood. Receptors originate from a man younger than 35 in good health.

The V call is TRBV2, the J call TRBJ1-5; 12 bases match TRBD1. Germline V gene sequence: CDR1 SNHLY, CDR2 FYNNEI. V lost 9 bases, J lost 6 bases, and 3 bases stayed unmatched. This CDR3 region has 13 residues. Here the CDR3 DNA reads TGTGCCAGGGGACAGGGGGCCTCTCAGCCCCAGCATTTT. Translated: CARGQGASQPQHF.

To note about this clonotype: Relative to the germline gene, one junction end is altered; a read error may explain this. The chain uses TRBV28 and TRBJ2-7, with D perhaps TRBD2 (5 bases). Germline lookup yields CDR1 MDHEN and CDR2 SYDVKM. The CDR3 spans 15 residues. The CDR3 loop is CASSSVEGSSYDQYF. CDR3 in DNA: TGTGCCAGCAGTTCAGTTGAGGGAAGCTCCTACGATCAGTACTTC.

V gene TRBV6-2 or TRBV6-3 combines with J gene TRBJ1-1; 7 bases line up with TRBD1. The germline V gene has CDR1 MNHEY and CDR2 SVGEGT. J lost 4 bases, V lost 7 bases, and 6 bases had no gene match. The CDR3 is 13 amino acids. In DNA, the CDR3 is TGTGCCAGCAAAAAGGGGACAGCCACTGAAGCTTTCTTT. Protein sequence: CASKKGTATEAFF.

This clonotype has just a few counts. V and J are TRBV7-2 and TRBJ2-3; 8 bases are a match to TRBD1. V lost 1 base to trimming and J lost 3 bases; unmatched junction nucleotides: 12. The CDR3 runs 18 residues. CDR1 SGHTA and CDR2 FQGNSA come from the germline V gene. CDR3 DNA sequence: TGTGCCAGCAGCTTAGAACTGCTTAACAGGGGGTTGACAGATACGCAGTATTTT. This encodes CASSLELLNRGLTDTQYF.

Comments on this clonotype: A much larger clone lies a single base off, so this may be a read error. V gene TRBV27 combines with J gene TRBJ1-1, with D possibly matching TRBD1 (6 bases). Germline loops: CDR1 MNHEY, CDR2 SMNVEV (reference sequence). The CDR3 length is 14 residues. CDR3 protein: CACSTQDRNTEAFF. CDR3 sequence (DNA): TGTGCCTGCAGTACCCAGGACAGGAACACTGAAGCTTTCTTT.

Remarks on this clonotype: One end of the junction does not line up with germline, which may come from a read error. CDR3 residues: CASSPRQGLSTDTRYF. As DNA, the CDR3 is TGTGCCAGCAGTCCCCGACAGGGGTTAAGCACAGATACGCGGTATTTT. The rearrangement joins TRBV27 to TRBJ2-3; 8 bases line up with TRBD1. Looked up from germline, CDR1 is MNHEY and CDR2 is SMNVEV (reference sequence). The CDR3 sequence is 16 residues long.

Only a few counts were recorded for this clonotype. The chain is built from TRBV5-1 and TRBJ2-7; a weak D match, TRBD1 (6 bases). CDR3 size: 16 residues. The germline V and J ends were trimmed by 1 base and 0 bases, with 14 bases remaining between them. Germline CDR1 is SGHRS and CDR2 is YFSETQ. CDR3 amino acids: CASSLTGTPSSYEQYF. The CDR3 coding sequence is TGCGCCAGCAGCTTGACCGGGACACCGAGCTCCTACGAGCAGTACTTC.

V is TRBV7-9 and J is TRBJ1-1; D gene unclear. Germline lookup yields CDR1 SEHNR and CDR2 FQNEAQ (reference sequence). Trimming took off 5 bases at V and 6 bases at J, with 13 bases between the two ends. CDR3 length equals 13 residues. Written as DNA, the CDR3 is TGTGCCAGCAGCGCGGACGCGGAGGCTGAAGCTTTCTTT. Protein sequence: CASSADAEAEAFF.

The V and J genes are TRBV29-1 and TRBJ2-7, with no clear D. V was clipped by 6 bases and J by 4 bases, with 7 bases between them. The CDR3 consists of 10 residues. CDR1 and CDR2 (germline): SQVTM, ANQGSEA. For the CDR3, the DNA is TGCAGCGTGTTATCATACGAGCAGTACTTC. This codes for CSVLSYEQYF.

The V and J genes are TRBV15 and TRBJ2-1, with TRBD2 as a possible D gene (6 bases). Trimming took 0 bases from V and 0 from J, leaving 12 bases between them. The CDR3 runs 17 residues. The germline gives CDR1 LNHNV, CDR2 YYDKDF (reference sequence). The CDR3 sequence: CATSRDWSSGSYNEQFF. The CDR3 region has the DNA TGTGCCACCAGCAGAGATTGGAGTAGCGGCTCCTACAATGAGCAGTTCTTC.

This chain connects TRBV5-1 to TRBJ1-6, with 8 bases aligning to TRBD1. The CDR3 is made up of 15 amino acids. CDR1 and CDR2 (germline): SGHRS, YFSETQ. V dropped 4 bases and J dropped 4; count of bases not matched to a gene: 4. CDR3 in DNA: TGCGCCAGCAGCGGAACAGGGGGTTATAATTCACCCCTCCACTTT. Translated: CASSGTGGYNSPLHF.

The chain couples TRBV7-9 to TRBJ2-6; D is uncertain. The germline gives CDR1 SEHNR, CDR2 FQNEAQ (reference sequence). The CDR3 runs 18 residues. Trimming pared 5 bases from V and 0 bases from J, leaving 17 bases between. In nucleotides, the CDR3 is TGTGCCAGCAGCCTACCGACTCTTTACTCCTCTGGGGCCAACGTCCTGACTTTC. Translated: CASSLPTLYSSGANVLTF.

The V and J genes are TRBV2 and TRBJ2-7, with a weak D call TRBD1 (5 bases). This CDR3 region has 16 residues. V was shortened by 7 bases and J by 3 bases, with 22 bases between the two germline ends. Germline CDR1 reads SNHLY; CDR2 reads FYNNEI. The CDR3 DNA follows: TGTGCCAGCATTAAAAACGCAGGGTATAAGGACTACGAGCAGTACTTC. Its protein is CASIKNAGYKDYEQYF.

This clonotype was recorded many times. V usage is TRBV20-1 and J usage is TRBJ2-3; the D is unclear. V was shortened by 6 bases and J by 1 base, with 11 bases between the two germline ends. The CDR3 spans 13 residues. Germline values: CDR1 DFQATT, CDR2 SNEGSKA (reference sequence). The CDR3 sequence is CSAPRHGTDTQYF. CDR3 DNA: TGCAGTGCCCCCCGCCACGGCACAGATACGCAGTATTTT.

V usage is TRBV2 and J usage is TRBJ2-1, with 7 bases aligning to TRBD2. Gene TRBJ2-7 matches the end of the DNA better, so the J call may be wrong. CDR1 is SNHLY and CDR2 is FYNNEI in the germline V gene. The CDR3 runs to 16 residues. CDR3 protein: CASSEVTSVNYNEQYF. CDR3 in DNA: TGTGCCAGCAGTGAAGTTACTAGCGTGAACTACAATGAGCAGTACTTC.